Below are 20 T cell receptor beta chains sequenced from a single sample in a study of somatic mutations in cytotoxic T cells in rheumatoid arthritis. Assay: immunoSEQ multiplex PCR; the TCRdb copy retains only in-frame clones and omits some. The sample contains under 20,000 clones, around 80% of which appear only once. The sequenced sample was CD8+ T cells sorted from blood. Receptor source: an adult with rheumatoid arthritis.

This clone showed up just once. V is TRBV30 and J is TRBJ2-1; TRBD2 matches at 8 bases. Germline lookup yields CDR1 GTSNPN and CDR2 SVGIG (reference sequence). J gave up 5 bases and V 4 bases, and 7 bases lay outside the gene matches. This CDR3 region has 14 residues. DNA of the CDR3: TGTGCCTGGACGGGACGGGGGGGGCACAATGAGCAGTTCTTC. Translation gives CAWTGRGGHNEQFF.

This clone was picked up a small number of times. In DNA, the CDR3 is TGTGCCAGCAGCTTGACAGATCAGCCCCAGCATTTT. This sequence encodes CASSLTDQPQHF. This chain joins TRBV5-6 and TRBJ1-5, with unresolved D. V lost 1 base and J lost 5, with 4 bases in between. There are 12 residues in the CDR3. Per germline, CDR1 SGHDT and CDR2 YYEEEE.

The chain carries TRBV28 and TRBJ2-7, with TRBD1 identical over 7 bases. CDR1 is MDHEN and CDR2 is SYDVKM in the germline V gene. V shed 7 bases, J shed 2 bases, and the junction held 11 bases outside the gene matches. The CDR3 runs 15 residues. The CDR3 protein is CASTDRVGMTYEQYF. DNA of the CDR3: TGTGCCAGCACCGACAGGGTTGGGATGACCTACGAGCAGTACTTC.

V and J are TRBV19 and TRBJ2-7; D possibly corresponds to TRBD1 (5 bases). Trimming cost V 6 bases and J 3 bases, with 12 bases left between them. CDR1 and CDR2 (germline): LNHDA, SQIVND (reference sequence). The CDR3 is 13 residues long. The CDR3 loop reads CASRSDTDYEQYF. The CDR3 DNA reads TGTGCCAGTAGATCGGACACAGACTACGAGCAGTACTTC.

CDR3 sequence (DNA): TGCGCCAGCAGCTTGGCCGGAGGGCTTCAAGAGACCCAGTACTTC. It translates to CASSLAGGLQETQYF. V gene TRBV5-1 combines with J gene TRBJ2-5; maybe TRBD2 (6 bases). The CDR3 contains 15 residues. Germline V gene lookup returns CDR1 SGHRS and CDR2 YFSETQ. The V end lost 0 bases, the J end lost 2 bases, and 11 bases lay between the germline ends.

This clone was recorded only once. The V call is TRBV9, the J call TRBJ2-6, with unresolved D. Germline lookup yields CDR1 SGDLS and CDR2 YYNGEE. The CDR3 length is 16 residues. V was cut by 0 bases and J by 2 bases, with 9 bases left in between. This chain's CDR3 is CASSVATGAGANVLTF. The DNA of the CDR3 is TGTGCCAGCAGCGTAGCTACTGGGGCTGGGGCCAACGTCCTGACTTTC.

As DNA, the CDR3 is TGTGCCAGCAGTTTGGACAGTTTGGGAATCACTGAAGCTTTCTTT. Translating gives CASSLDSLGITEAFF. The V gene is TRBV28, the J gene TRBJ1-1; possible D gene TRBD1, 6 bases. Deletions cut 3 bases from V and 4 bases from J, with 15 bases between. The CDR3 is 15 residues long. The V gene's germline CDR1 is MDHEN and CDR2 SYDVKM. Combining the CDR3 with reference TRBV28 and TRBJ1-1 gives the whole variable domain DVKVTQSSRYLVKRTGEKVFLECVQDMDHENMFWYRQDPGLGLRLIYFSYDVKMKEKGDIPEGYSVSREKKERFSLILESASTNQTSMYLCASSLDSLGITEAFFGQGTRLTVV.

The CDR3 is CASSPDRENSPLHF. CDR3 nucleotide sequence: TGTGCCAGCAGTCCCGACAGGGAAAATTCACCCCTCCACTTT. V and J are TRBV5-8 and TRBJ1-6; 7 nucleotides align to TRBD1. Germline values: CDR1 SGHTS, CDR2 YDEGEE. This CDR3 region has 14 residues. V shed 5 bases, J shed 7 bases, and the junction held 6 bases outside the gene matches. Using reference TRBV5-8 and TRBJ1-6 for the parts outside the CDR3, the full variable domain is EAGVTQSPTHLIKTRGQQATLRCSPISGHTSVYWYQQALGLGLQFLLWYDEGEERNRGNFPPRFSGRQFPNYSSELNVNALELEDSALYLCASSPDRENSPLHFGNGTRLTVT.

The chain links TRBV5-6 to TRBJ1-1; possibly TRBD1 for D (5 bases). The CDR3 extends over 14 amino acids. The germline V gene encodes CDR1 SGHDT and CDR2 YYEEEE. V lost 3 bases and J 11 bases, leaving 20 bases between the germline ends. The CDR3 here is CASSWGGGVVSAFF. CDR3 in DNA: TGTGCCAGCAGCTGGGGGGGAGGGGTGGTTTCTGCTTTCTTT.

The chain recombines TRBV6-1 with TRBJ1-6; weak D call: TRBD1 (5 bases). This CDR3 spans 19 amino acids. The V gene lost 3 bases and the J gene lost 0 bases, with 18 bases spanning the gap. The germline gives CDR1 MNHNS, CDR2 SASEGT. In DNA form, the CDR3 reads TGTGCCAGCAGTGACCCCTGGGGGTTAGGGAGCTCCTATAATTCACCCCTCCACTTT. It yields the protein CASSDPWGLGSSYNSPLHF.

The chain joins TRBV7-3 to TRBJ2-3; a weak D match, TRBD2 (6 bases). The germline V gene encodes CDR1 SGHTA and CDR2 FQGTGA. The CDR3 runs to 16 residues. Trimming left V 1 base short and J 1 base short, with 12 bases between. The CDR3 nucleotides read TGTGCCAGCAGCTTAAATGCGGGATATCGCACAGATACGCAGTATTTT. Its translation: CASSLNAGYRTDTQYF.

This rearrangement joins TRBV9 to TRBJ2-7; a possible D gene is TRBD2 (5 bases). This CDR3 has 15 residues. The germline gives CDR1 SGDLS, CDR2 YYNGEE. With 0 bases removed from V and 0 bases from J, the gap between germline ends came to 10 bases. For the CDR3, the DNA is TGTGCCAGCAGCGTAGGTGGCGGAGGCTCCTACGAGCAGTACTTC. This codes for CASSVGGGGSYEQYF.

The rearrangement links TRBV9 to TRBJ1-4; D is ambiguous. With 4 bases removed from V and 0 bases from J, the gap between germline ends came to 7 bases. The CDR3 length is 14 residues. Germline V lookup: CDR1 SGDLS, CDR2 YYNGEE. CDR3 DNA sequence: TGTGCCAGCAGCATGAGTGCAACTAATGAAAAACTGTTTTTT. This gives the protein CASSMSATNEKLFF.

The genes are TRBV5-1 and TRBJ2-7, with 8 bases fitting TRBD1. The CDR3 extends over 14 amino acids. Germline values: CDR1 SGHRS, CDR2 YFSETQ. J was trimmed by 5 bases and V by 7 bases; bases with no gene match: 11. CDR3 DNA: TGCGCCAGCGCCTACCGGGACAGGCCTGACGAGCAGTACTTC. It is translated as CASAYRDRPDEQYF.

This clone was found once. V usage is TRBV9 and J usage is TRBJ2-5; 10 nucleotides line up with TRBD2. The CDR3 runs 15 residues. From germline, CDR1 is SGDLS and CDR2 YYNGEE. V shed 3 bases, J shed 6 bases, and the junction held 8 bases outside the gene matches. CDR3 bases: TGTGCCAGCAGCGCAAGCGGGGGGGCTTCGAAGACCCAGTACTTC. Protein product: CASSASGGASKTQYF.

This rearrangement joins TRBV5-4 to TRBJ2-2, with a tentative D call TRBD1 (6 bases). Germline CDR1 is SGHNT and CDR2 is YYREEE (reference sequence). This CDR3 is 17 amino acids long. Trimming removed 0 bases from V and 4 bases from J, with 16 bases in between. CDR3 in DNA: TGTGCCAGCAGCTTGGATCCCTTTAGGGGGACCACCGGGGAGCTGTTTTTT. Its translation is CASSLDPFRGTTGELFF.

The CDR3 bases are TGTGCCAGCAAGGGGCTGGACGGGTCACCCCTCCACTTT. Translation gives CASKGLDGSPLHF. The chain recombines TRBV6-1 with TRBJ1-6; the D gene is possibly TRBD1 (5 bases). V lost 7 bases and J lost 10, with 14 bases in between. The germline gives CDR1 MNHNS, CDR2 SASEGT. The CDR3 runs to 13 residues.

This clone was picked up one time. The chain has TRBV12-2 and TRBJ2-3; the table's TRBD2 call for D was not verified on the DNA. TRBV12-2 is a pseudogene. This CDR3 has 16 amino acids. CDR3 protein: CASRLTAGGSTDTQYF. The CDR3 nucleotides read TGTGCAAGTCGCTTAACCGCGGGGGGAAGCACAGATACGCAGTATTTT.

This chain links TRBV5-1 with TRBJ1-1; 12 bases map to TRBD1. The CDR3 has 18 amino acids. Germline lookup yields CDR1 SGHRS and CDR2 YFSETQ. Germline trimming cut 4 bases from V and 4 bases from J; bases unmatched to any gene: 14. In DNA form, the CDR3 reads TGCGCCAGCAGCCCCCCCTTCTGGGACAGGGGGCGGGGCACTGAAGCTTTCTTT. As protein: CASSPPFWDRGRGTEAFF.

The chain carries TRBV14 and TRBJ1-3; D remains ambiguous. Germline CDR1 and CDR2: SGHDN and FVKESK. V was pared by 4 bases and J by 6 bases, with 22 bases between. This CDR3 spans 17 amino acids. CDR3 residues: CASSPLDGQDPENTIYF. CDR3 in DNA: TGTGCCAGCAGCCCCCTCGATGGGCAGGACCCTGAAAACACCATATATTTT. Full variable domain (missing parts from reference TRBV14 and TRBJ1-3): EAGVTQFPSHSVIEKGQTVTLRCDPISGHDNLYWYRRVMGKEIKFLLHFVKESKQDESGMPNNRFLAERTGGTYSTLKVQPAELEDSGVYFCASSPLDGQDPENTIYFGEGSWLTVV.